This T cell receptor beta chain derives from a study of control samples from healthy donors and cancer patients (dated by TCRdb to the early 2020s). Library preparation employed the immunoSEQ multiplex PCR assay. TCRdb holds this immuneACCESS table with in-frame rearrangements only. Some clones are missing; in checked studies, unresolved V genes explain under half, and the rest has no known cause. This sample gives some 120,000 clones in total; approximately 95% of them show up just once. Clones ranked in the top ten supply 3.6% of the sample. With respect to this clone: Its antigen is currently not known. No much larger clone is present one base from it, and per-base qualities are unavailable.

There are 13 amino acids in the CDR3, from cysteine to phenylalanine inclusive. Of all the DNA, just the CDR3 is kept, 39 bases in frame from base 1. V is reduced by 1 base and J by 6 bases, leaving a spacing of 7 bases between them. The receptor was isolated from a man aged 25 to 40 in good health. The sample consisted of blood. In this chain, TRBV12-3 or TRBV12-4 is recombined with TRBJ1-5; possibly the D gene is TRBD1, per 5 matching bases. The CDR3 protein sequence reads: CASSLEGRQPQHF. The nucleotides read TGTGCCAGCAGTTTAGAGGGGCGTCAGCCCCAGCATTTT.